At least ten counts were recorded for the clone carrying this T cell receptor (beta chain). Its antigen is undetermined. The read comes to an end 3 residues before the CDR3 does, leaving the germline J gene to fill in the end. Some clones are missing from TCRdb's copy, which holds only in-frame ones; the method was immunoSEQ multiplex PCR. In total the sample includes about 47,000 clones, none of them seen once. The germline gives CDR1 DFQATT, CDR2 SNEGSKA (reference sequence). V gave up 6 bases and J gave up 4 bases, with 15 bases separating them. CDR3 length: 13 residues. The record originates from a study of T cell clonality in common variable immunodeficiency. General study findings and limits: Compared with healthy controls, CVID subjects showed increased TCRbeta clonality, mostly in about a third. Reportedly, TCR beta sequences from common variable immunodeficiency showed fewer deletions and N-nucleotide insertions.

Sequences were obtained from peripheral blood mononuclear cells. The chain carries TRBV20-1 and TRBJ1-1; possibly TRBD1 for D (6 bases). The TCR sequence derives from a person aged 18 to 69 in good health. CDR3 protein: CSADLDRSTEAFF. The sequenced part of the CDR3 DNA is TGCAGTGCGGACCTGGACAGATCCACTGAA.